This T cell receptor beta chain was profiled in a study of a mutant IDH1 vaccine in newly diagnosed glioma. About the study: A 62.5% male, about 38% female split and a mean age of 40.4 years characterized treated patients.

Only in-frame clones appear in the TCRdb table, and some are missing; sequencing was by immunoSEQ multiplex PCR. The table has some 21,000 clones, roughly 88% seen once. This CDR3 is built from 16 residues. CDR1 is MNHEY and CDR2 is SMNVEV in the germline V gene (reference sequence). V was pared by 4 bases and J by 1 base, with 14 bases between. Time point here: baseline, week 1 (first vaccination visit). Treatment in this sample: pre-vaccination baseline after standard-of-care therapy. New astrocytomas of WHO grade 3 or 4 that were IDH1-mutant and ATRX-lost were found in the donors. The specimen comprised PBMCs, sampled from a glioma patient treated with radiotherapy, temozolomide or both. The sequence derives from a man aged 35-49 years with glioma. The chain uses TRBV27 and TRBJ1-5, with D hard to call. The CDR3 spells CASSSPPQPSNQPQHF. The CDR3 coding sequence is TGTGCCAGCAGTTCCCCCCCCCAGCCGAGCAATCAGCCCCAGCATTTT.